The 17 T cell receptor beta chains below come from one sample, sequenced in a study of T cells after posttransplantation cyclophosphamide. Measured with immunoSEQ multiplex PCR; TCRdb has only the in-frame clones, and not every one. The specimen has fewer than 40,000 clones, none found just once. The specimen was PBMCs. These receptors came from a woman aged 45 to 65 in good health and a related stem cell transplant donor.

The table lists this clone with many counts. This chain joins TRBV5-1 and TRBJ2-6; no definite D call. CDR1 SGHRS and CDR2 YFSETQ come from the germline V gene. The CDR3 totals 16 residues. V was pared by 6 bases and J by 0 bases, with 13 bases between. The CDR3 loop is CASIEAPGSGANVLTF. CDR3 coding DNA: TGCGCCAGCATTGAAGCTCCGGGCTCTGGGGCCAACGTCCTGACTTTC.

There are many counts of this clone. The chain combines TRBV4-3 with TRBJ1-1; possibly TRBD1 for D (6 bases). CDR1 and CDR2 (germline): LGHNA, YSLEER. CDR3 length: 14 amino acids. Trimming cost V 1 base and J 2 bases, with 8 bases left between them. This chain's CDR3 is CASSQAGGNTEAFF. The DNA for the CDR3 is TGCGCCAGCAGCCAAGCTGGGGGCAACACTGAAGCTTTCTTT.

This clone came up many times. The genes are TRBV7-2 and TRBJ2-2, with D possibly matching TRBD1 (5 bases). The CDR3 spans 14 residues. V gave up 7 bases and J gave up 1 base, with 10 bases separating them. CDR1 is SGHTA, CDR2 FQGNSA, per germline. The CDR3 DNA follows: TGTGCCAGCACCGCTCAGGGGAACACCGGGGAGCTGTTTTTT. Residues: CASTAQGNTGELFF.

This clone was found many times. The chain links TRBV19 to TRBJ2-1, with D possibly matching TRBD1 (5 bases). V was trimmed by 2 bases and J by 5 bases, leaving 10 bases between them. The CDR3 contains 14 residues. Germline CDR1 LNHDA, CDR2 SQIVND (reference sequence). This CDR3 reads CASSIWGKDNEQFF. The CDR3 DNA follows: TGTGCCAGTAGTATATGGGGCAAAGACAATGAGCAGTTCTTC.

By sample share, this clone is medium-sized. The rearrangement uses TRBV10-3 and TRBJ2-1, with D perhaps matching TRBD2 (5 bases). CDR3 length: 14 amino acids. Germline values: CDR1 ENHRY, CDR2 SYGVKD. With 10 bases removed from V and 2 bases from J, the gap between germline ends came to 15 bases. CDR3 amino acids: CASKSGFAYNEQFF. The CDR3 DNA sequence: TGTGCCAGTAAAAGCGGATTTGCCTACAATGAGCAGTTCTTC.

V gene TRBV9 combines with J gene TRBJ1-3; the D is unclear. With 0 bases removed from V and 4 bases from J, the gap between germline ends came to 8 bases. The CDR3 is 14 amino acids. From germline, CDR1 is SGDLS and CDR2 YYNGEE. The CDR3 here is CASSVGGVGNTIYF. The CDR3 region has the DNA TGTGCCAGCAGCGTAGGCGGCGTAGGAAACACCATATATTTT.

This clone was found a few times. V usage is TRBV7-9 and J usage is TRBJ1-2; D is unresolved. The germline gives CDR1 SEHNR, CDR2 FQNEAQ (reference sequence). CDR3 size: 15 residues. V was trimmed by 4 bases and J by 4 bases, leaving 16 bases between them. CDR3 in amino acids: CASSSEAEATYGYTF. In nucleotides, the CDR3 is TGTGCCAGCAGCTCCGAGGCGGAGGCCACCTATGGCTACACCTTC.

This clone was detected ten times or more. V and J are TRBV7-9 and TRBJ1-4; possibly TRBD1 for D (5 bases). Germline V gives CDR1 SEHNR, CDR2 FQNEAQ (reference sequence). Trimming cost V 5 bases and J 7 bases, with 14 bases left between them. The CDR3 consists of 14 residues. The CDR3 DNA sequence: TGTGCCAGCAGCACCCGACAGACTCTTGAAAAACTGTTTTTT. Translating it yields CASSTRQTLEKLFF. Supplemented by reference TRBV7-9 and TRBJ1-4, the full variable domain reads DTGVSQNPRHKITKRGQNVTFRCDPISEHNRLYWYRQTLGQGPEFLTYFQNEAQLEKSRLLSDRFSAERPKGSFSTLEIQRTEQGDSAMYLCASSTRQTLEKLFFGSGTQLSVL.

This clone was observed at least ten times. V is TRBV5-5 and J is TRBJ1-1; 9 bases agree with TRBD1. With V trimmed by 4 bases and J by 6 bases, 4 bases remained unmatched. The CDR3 loop spans 13 amino acids. In germline, CDR1 is SGHKS, CDR2 YYEKEE (reference sequence). CDR3 coding DNA: TGTGCCAGCAGCGGGACAGGGATCTCTGAAGCTTTCTTT. It specifies CASSGTGISEAFF.

This clone was counted between two and nine times. The chain links TRBV6-1 to TRBJ1-2; maybe TRBD1 (5 bases). The CDR3 runs to 15 residues. V gave up 2 bases and J gave up 2 bases, with 12 bases separating them. CDR1 and CDR2 (germline): MNHNS, SASEGT. CDR3 sequence: CASSEWGVRNYGYTF. In nucleotides, the CDR3 is TGTGCCAGCAGTGAATGGGGGGTACGGAACTATGGCTACACCTTC.

This clone was counted ten times or more. The chain uses TRBV6-5 and TRBJ1-3; D may be TRBD1 (6 bases). Germline CDR1 and CDR2: MNHEY and SVGAGI. V was shortened by 4 bases and J by 0 bases, with 10 bases between the two germline ends. CDR3 length: 15 residues. CDR3 protein: CASSSGHSSGNTIYF. CDR3 bases: TGTGCCAGCAGTTCGGGACACAGCTCTGGAAACACCATATATTTT.

This clone has only a few counts. CDR3 nucleotide sequence: TGCAGCGTTGGTGGACAGCTATCTGGCTACACCTTC. This gives the protein CSVGGQLSGYTF. V gene TRBV29-1 combines with J gene TRBJ1-2; a weak D match, TRBD1 (6 bases). The ends were cut back, 4 bases at V and 7 bases at J, with 13 bases in the middle. Germline V gene lookup returns CDR1 SQVTM and CDR2 ANQGSEA. The CDR3 length is 12 residues. The full variable domain, in which reference TRBV29-1 and TRBJ1-2 provide the parts outside the CDR3, is SAVISQKPSRDICQRGTSLTIQCQVDSQVTMMFWYRQQPGQSLTLIATANQGSEATYESGFVIDKFPISRPNLTFSTLTVSNMSPEDSSIYLCSVGGQLSGYTFGSGTRLTVV.

This clone was observed a handful of times. This sequence joins TRBV27 and TRBJ1-5; the D gene is possibly TRBD1 (6 bases). Looked up from germline, CDR1 is MNHEY and CDR2 is SMNVEV (reference sequence). V lost 3 bases and J 4 bases, leaving 16 bases between the germline ends. This CDR3 is built from 16 residues. CDR3 in DNA: TGTGCCAGCAGTTTTTACCCCCCACAGGGTAATCAGCCCCAGCATTTT. Its translation is CASSFYPPQGNQPQHF.

This clone was seen many times. The gene calls are TRBV5-1 and TRBJ2-7; weak D call: TRBD1 (5 bases). CDR1 and CDR2 (germline): SGHRS, YFSETQ. The ends were cut back, 4 bases at V and 7 bases at J, with 15 bases in the middle. The CDR3 is made up of 13 amino acids. The CDR3 region has the DNA TGCGCCAGCAGCCTCGCCAGGGTAGAAGAGCAGTACTTC. Translated: CASSLARVEEQYF.

The CDR3 loop is CSVQGRHTDTQYF. CDR3 nucleotide sequence: TGCAGCGTGCAGGGGAGGCACACAGATACGCAGTATTTT. The rearrangement joins TRBV29-1 to TRBJ2-3; D may be TRBD1 or TRBD2 (6 bases each). CDR1 is SQVTM, CDR2 ANQGSEA, per germline. The CDR3 consists of 13 residues. The V gene lost 6 bases and the J gene lost 2 bases, with 12 bases spanning the gap.

CDR3 region: CASSVGLELTDTQYF. The CDR3 bases are TGTGCCAGCAGCGTAGGACTAGAGCTTACGGATACGCAGTATTTT. The chain is built from TRBV9 and TRBJ2-3, with D maybe TRBD2 (6 bases). The V end lost 0 bases, the J end lost 6 bases, and 14 bases lay between the germline ends. Germline assignment: CDR1 SGDLS and CDR2 YYNGEE. CDR3 length: 15 amino acids.

Ten or more counts support this clone. The V call is TRBV7-3, the J call TRBJ2-1; 7 positions match TRBD2. CDR1 is SGHTA and CDR2 is FQGTGA in the germline V gene. The CDR3 spans 11 residues. The V segment lost 5 bases and the J segment 10 bases; nucleotides outside the gene matches: 2. The CDR3 is CASSLGGEQFF. The CDR3 DNA reads TGTGCCAGCAGCCTCGGGGGGGAGCAGTTCTTC. The full variable domain, with the rest looked up from reference TRBV7-3 and TRBJ2-1, is GAGVSQTPSNKVTEKGKYVELRCDPISGHTALYWYRQSLGQGPEFLIYFQGTGAADDSGLPNDRFFAVRPEGSVSTLKIQRTERGDSAVYLCASSLGGEQFFGPGTRLTVL.